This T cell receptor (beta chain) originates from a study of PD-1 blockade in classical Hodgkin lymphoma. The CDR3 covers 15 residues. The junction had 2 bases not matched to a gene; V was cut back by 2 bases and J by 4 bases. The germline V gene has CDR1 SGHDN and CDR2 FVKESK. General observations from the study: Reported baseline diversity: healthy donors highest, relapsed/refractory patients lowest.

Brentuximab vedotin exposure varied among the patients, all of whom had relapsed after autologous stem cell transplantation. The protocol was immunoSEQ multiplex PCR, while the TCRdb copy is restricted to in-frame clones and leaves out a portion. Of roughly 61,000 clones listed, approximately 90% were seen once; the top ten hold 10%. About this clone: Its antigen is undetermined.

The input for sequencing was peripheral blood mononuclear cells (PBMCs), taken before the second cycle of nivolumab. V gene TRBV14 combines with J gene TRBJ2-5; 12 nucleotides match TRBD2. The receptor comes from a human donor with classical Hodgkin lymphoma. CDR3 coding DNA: TGTGCCAGCAGCCAACTAGCGGGAGGGCCAGAGACCCAGTACTTC. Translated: CASSQLAGGPETQYF.